This TCR beta chain originates from a study of CD8 T cells in Susac syndrome. This clonotype was found a few times. At one end, the junction sequence differs from germline, possibly due to a read error. RNA amounts of about 0.5 to 1 ug underwent reverse transcription with random hexamers. With immunoSEQ multiplex PCR, TCR beta CDR3 was amplified across 54 Vbeta and 13 Jbeta. TCRdb reanalysed the immunoSEQ multiplex PCR reads using MiXCR and keeps one entry per CDR3 protein. This sample has 130,000 or so distinct CDR3 sequences, with over 95% found just once. As judged by recently defined diagnostic criteria, patients with Susac syndrome had definite or probable disease. From germline, CDR1 is SGHRS and CDR2 YFSETQ. The CDR3 has 13 residues.

Sequenced: CD4+ T cells from PBMCs. The clonotype was recovered from a human donor with Susac syndrome. J is TRBJ2-5 and V is TRBV5-1; maybe TRBD2 (6 bases). The CDR3 region is CASSPGGAETQYF. The CDR3 DNA reads as TGTGCCAGCTCACCAGGAGGGGCCGAGACCCAGTACTTC.